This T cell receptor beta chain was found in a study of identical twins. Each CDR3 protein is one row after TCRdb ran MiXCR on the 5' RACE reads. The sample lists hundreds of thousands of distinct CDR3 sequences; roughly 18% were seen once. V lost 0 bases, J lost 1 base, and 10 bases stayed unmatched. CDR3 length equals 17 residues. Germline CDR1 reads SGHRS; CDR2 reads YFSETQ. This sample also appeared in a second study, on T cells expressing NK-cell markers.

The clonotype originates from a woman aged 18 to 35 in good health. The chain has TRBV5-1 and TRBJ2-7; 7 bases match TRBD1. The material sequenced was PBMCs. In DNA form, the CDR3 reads TGCGCCAGCAGCTTGGCCACAGGACAGGCCTTTTCCTACGAGCAGTACTTC. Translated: CASSLATGQAFSYEQYF.